The 21 T cell receptor beta chains below were found in one sample sequenced in a study of T cell responses to AZD1222 COVID-19 vaccine. Profiling relied on immunoSEQ multiplex PCR, and the TCRdb table lists in-frame clones only, not all of them. The sample lists 90,000 to 120,000 clones; roughly 90% were seen once. The starting material was peripheral blood, obtained on day 0 of AZD1222 vaccination. The receptors were gathered from an adult in good health.

V and J are TRBV10-3 and TRBJ2-1; D might be TRBD2 (5 bases). Per germline, CDR1 ENHRY and CDR2 SYGVKD. V lost 7 bases to trimming and J lost 6 bases, with 19 bases between them. The CDR3 runs to 15 residues. DNA of the CDR3: TGTGCCATCACCAAAACTAGTGTTAAGACCAATGAGCAGTTCTTC. It specifies CAITKTSVKTNEQFF.

The J gene is TRBJ2-3, the V gene TRBV7-3; D possibly corresponds to TRBD1 (5 bases). With 2 bases removed from V and 2 bases from J, the gap between germline ends came to 11 bases. There are 15 residues in the CDR3. The V gene's germline CDR1 is SGHTA and CDR2 FQGTGA. The CDR3, as DNA: TGTGCCAGCAGCTTACAGGGAATCAACACAGATACGCAGTATTTT. Translating gives CASSLQGINTDTQYF.

This chain uses TRBV19 with TRBJ1-5; 7 bases align to TRBD1. The CDR3 is 15 amino acids. Germline CDR1 is LNHDA and CDR2 is SQIVND (reference sequence). With 5 bases clipped from V and 0 bases from J, the junction kept 4 bases outside the gene matches. CDR3 DNA sequence: TGTGCCAGTAGTCCCGGGACAGCTAGCAATCAGCCCCAGCATTTT. This translates into CASSPGTASNQPQHF.

The chain links TRBV7-3 to TRBJ2-5; no clear D gene. This CDR3 contains 13 residues. V was pared by 4 bases and J by 5 bases, with 11 bases between. Germline CDR1 SGHTA, CDR2 FQGTGA. The chain's CDR3 is CASSSVTGETQYF. In DNA form, the CDR3 reads TGTGCCAGCAGCTCAGTTACCGGGGAGACCCAGTACTTC.

Of note for this clone: The same CDR3 can be traced to other DNA sequences in this sample. The J gene is TRBJ2-3, the V gene TRBV5-1, with a possible D match to TRBD1 (5 bases). Germline loops: CDR1 SGHRS, CDR2 YFSETQ. The CDR3 is 13 amino acids. V gave up 1 base and J gave up 3 bases, with 6 bases separating them. The CDR3 reads CASSLQGTDTQYF. The DNA for the CDR3 is TGCGCCAGCAGCTTGCAGGGAACAGATACGCAGTATTTT.

The chain couples TRBV5-6 to TRBJ1-5; D is unresolved. CDR3 length equals 12 residues. Trimming pared 2 bases from V and 9 bases from J, leaving 9 bases between. In germline, CDR1 is SGHDT, CDR2 YYEEEE. This CDR3 reads CASSLGVTPQHF. The CDR3 nucleotides read TGTGCCAGCAGCTTAGGAGTAACGCCCCAGCATTTT.

Here the CDR3 DNA reads TGTGCCAGCAACGTCGGGCTCAGAAGCGAAAAACTGTTTTTT. Translating it yields CASNVGLRSEKLFF. This chain joins TRBV2 and TRBJ1-4; no clear D gene. Trimming took 7 bases from V and 8 from J, leaving 17 bases between them. The germline CDR1 and CDR2 sequences are SNHLY and FYNNEI. The CDR3 has 14 residues.

This clone is a singleton in its sample. This chain uses TRBV7-9 with TRBJ2-3, with unresolved D. CDR1 and CDR2 from the germline V gene are SEHNR and FQNEAQ (reference sequence). Trimming removed 6 bases from V and 0 bases from J, with 7 bases in between. The CDR3 consists of 13 residues. CDR3 sequence: CASRETSTDTQYF. As DNA, the CDR3 is TGTGCCAGCAGGGAGACTAGCACAGATACGCAGTATTTT.

The chain recombines TRBV2 with TRBJ2-1, with 14 nucleotides matching TRBD2. V lost 3 bases and J lost 8; bases outside the gene matches: 6. Looked up from germline, CDR1 is SNHLY and CDR2 is FYNNEI. This CDR3 contains 16 residues. Written as DNA, the CDR3 is TGTGCCAGCAGTGATTTGGGACTAGCGGGAGTCCATGAGCAGTTCTTC. This codes for CASSDLGLAGVHEQFF.

The chain links TRBV30 to TRBJ1-4, with D perhaps TRBD1 (5 bases). Germline lookup yields CDR1 GTSNPN and CDR2 SVGIG (reference sequence). Trimming removed 5 bases from V and 5 bases from J, with 21 bases in between. The CDR3 runs 16 residues. CDR3 region: CAWGDFATGKNEKLFF. The CDR3 region has the DNA TGTGCCTGGGGGGACTTTGCGACGGGAAAAAATGAAAAACTGTTTTTT.

V usage is TRBV18 and J usage is TRBJ2-2; no clear D gene. The CDR3 is 14 amino acids. Trimming left V 6 bases short and J 0 bases short, with 8 bases between. Germline assignment: CDR1 KGHSH and CDR2 LQKENI. The CDR3 sequence: CASSPGANTGELFF. In nucleotides, the CDR3 is TGTGCCAGCTCGCCTGGAGCGAACACCGGGGAGCTGTTTTTT. Drawing the rest from reference TRBV18 and TRBJ2-2, the complete variable domain is NAGVMQNPRHLVRRRGQEARLRCSPMKGHSHVYWYRQLPEEGLKFMVYLQKENIIDESGMPKERFSAEFPKEGPSILRIQQVVRGDSAAYFCASSPGANTGELFFGEGSRLTVL.

The genes are TRBV12-3 or TRBV12-4 and TRBJ1-1; D possibly corresponds to TRBD1 (6 bases). V was pared by 4 bases and J by 3 bases, with 9 bases between. The CDR3 extends over 13 amino acids. The CDR3: CASSSTGYTEAFF. The CDR3 DNA reads as TGTGCCAGCAGTTCAACAGGGTACACTGAAGCTTTCTTT.

The chain uses TRBV4-1 and TRBJ2-7, with TRBD2 as a possible D gene (5 bases). The CDR3 totals 17 residues. V lost 1 base to trimming and J lost 6 bases, with 22 bases between them. The germline V gene has CDR1 MGHRA and CDR2 YSYEKL. The CDR3 sequence: CASSQVGAGSFPVEQYF. DNA of the CDR3: TGCGCCAGCAGCCAAGTCGGCGCGGGCAGCTTCCCTGTCGAGCAGTACTTC.

This chain uses TRBV5-5 with TRBJ1-3; D gene ambiguous. CDR1 and CDR2 (germline): SGHKS, YYEKEE (reference sequence). V was shortened by 8 bases and J by 0 bases, with 9 bases between the two germline ends. The CDR3 has 13 residues. The CDR3 DNA reads TGTGCCAGTGTTTCTAGCTCTGGAAACACCATATATTTT. It yields the protein CASVSSSGNTIYF.

The CDR3 nucleotides read TGTGCCAGCAGCCAAGATTCCCCGGGCGTAACAGATACGCAGTATTTT. It encodes CASSQDSPGVTDTQYF. The gene calls are TRBV4-2 and TRBJ2-3; D call uncertain. Germline CDR1 is LGHNA and CDR2 is YNFKEQ. Deletions cut 0 bases from V and 3 bases from J, with 13 bases between. The CDR3 covers 16 residues.

The rearrangement links TRBV7-9 to TRBJ1-5, with 8 bases lining up with TRBD1. Germline assignment: CDR1 SEHNR and CDR2 FQNEAQ (reference sequence). J gave up 6 bases and V 1 base, and 5 bases lay outside the gene matches. The CDR3 spans 15 residues. This CDR3 is CASSLGTGNSQPQHF. As DNA, the CDR3 is TGTGCCAGCAGCTTAGGGACAGGGAACAGTCAGCCCCAGCATTTT.

The rearrangement uses TRBV9 and TRBJ1-6; 8 bases align to TRBD1. Germline V gives CDR1 SGDLS, CDR2 YYNGEE. CDR3 length equals 15 residues. Germline trimming cut 4 bases from V and 7 bases from J; bases unmatched to any gene: 7. CDR3 sequence (DNA): TGTGCCAGCAGCCCCCTGGGGACAGGCAATTCACCCCTCCACTTT. Encoded protein: CASSPLGTGNSPLHF. The whole variable domain, remainder taken from reference TRBV9 and TRBJ1-6, is DSGVTQTPKHLITATGQRVTLRCSPRSGDLSVYWYQQSLDQGLQFLIQYYNGEERAKGNILERFSAQQFPDLHSELNLSSLELGDSALYFCASSPLGTGNSPLHFGNGTRLTVT.

About this clone: Relative to the germline gene, one junction end is altered; a read error may explain this. V and J are TRBV7-9 and TRBJ1-5; D might be TRBD1 (5 bases). The length of the CDR3 is 13 residues. Germline CDR1 is SEHNR and CDR2 is FQNEAQ (reference sequence). The CDR3 nucleotides read TGTGCCACCAGCGGGGGGGGCAATCAGCCCCAGCATTTT. Its protein product is CATSGGGNQPQHF.

In this sample, this clone turned up a few times. This rearrangement joins TRBV7-9 to TRBJ1-1, with 8 bases aligning to TRBD1. Germline V CDR1 and CDR2: SEHNR, FQNEAQ (reference sequence). Losses at the gene ends were 8 bases for V and 10 bases for J; bases not matched to a gene: 15. The CDR3 extends over 14 amino acids. CDR3: CASVSSGQGVRAFF. The CDR3 nucleotides are TGTGCCAGCGTATCTAGTGGACAGGGTGTCAGAGCTTTCTTT. Complete variable domain (other parts from reference TRBV7-9 and TRBJ1-1): DTGVSQNPRHKITKRGQNVTFRCDPISEHNRLYWYRQTLGQGPEFLTYFQNEAQLEKSRLLSDRFSAERPKGSFSTLEIQRTEQGDSAMYLCASVSSGQGVRAFFGQGTRLTVV.

The V and J genes are TRBV7-9 and TRBJ1-2; TRBD1 aligns across 7 bases. Germline CDR1 is SEHNR and CDR2 is FQNEAQ (reference sequence). The V gene end was trimmed by 1 base and the J gene end by 0 bases; junction bases not matched to a gene: 2. This CDR3 has 15 residues. The CDR3 DNA reads TGTGCCAGCAGCTTAGGACAGGGTCCTAACTATGGCTACACCTTC. Translated: CASSLGQGPNYGYTF. Based on the CDR3 plus reference TRBV7-9 and TRBJ1-2, the full variable domain is DTGVSQNPRHKITKRGQNVTFRCDPISEHNRLYWYRQTLGQGPEFLTYFQNEAQLEKSRLLSDRFSAERPKGSFSTLEIQRTEQGDSAMYLCASSLGQGPNYGYTFGSGTRLTVV.

The chain has TRBV19 and TRBJ2-3; D call uncertain. The V end was cut by 3 bases, the J end by 2 bases, with 15 bases between. CDR1 and CDR2 from the germline V gene are LNHDA and SQIVND (reference sequence). The CDR3 is 16 amino acids. The CDR3 sequence is CASSITTSTITDTQYF. Written as DNA, the CDR3 is TGTGCCAGTAGTATTACGACATCCACTATCACAGATACGCAGTATTTT.